A single sample is the source of the 6 T cell receptor beta chains below, sequenced in a study of radiotherapy plus CTLA-4 blockade in lung cancer. Here immunoSEQ multiplex PCR was the method, and the copy in TCRdb shows in-frame clones only, minus some. The sample includes around 49,000 clones, roughly 85% of them seen just once. The material sequenced was peripheral blood, taken from a patient treated with radiotherapy plus ipilimumab. The receptors derive from a human donor with non-small cell lung cancer whose response to radiotherapy plus ipilimumab could not be evaluated.

The chain has TRBV29-1 and TRBJ1-3; D is unresolved. The germline V gene encodes CDR1 SQVTM and CDR2 ANQGSEA. The CDR3 is made up of 13 amino acids. Trimming pared 4 bases from V and 0 bases from J, leaving 7 bases between. The CDR3 DNA is TGCAGCGTTGGGGCTGGCTCTGGAAACACCATATATTTT. Protein: CSVGAGSGNTIYF.

The chain has TRBV6-6 and TRBJ2-7, with unresolved D. Trimming pared 5 bases from V and 2 bases from J, leaving 10 bases between. There are 13 residues in the CDR3. Germline V gene data show CDR1 as MNHNY and CDR2 as SVGAGI (reference sequence). In DNA form, the CDR3 reads TGTGCCAGCAGTAGCCAAGCTACCTACGAGCAGTACTTC. It is translated as CASSSQATYEQYF.

The genes are TRBV6-5 and TRBJ2-7, with D possibly being TRBD1 (6 bases). The CDR3 is made up of 15 amino acids. CDR1 MNHEY and CDR2 SVGAGI come from the germline V gene. Deletions cut 4 bases from V and 0 bases from J, with 13 bases between. The CDR3 is CASSSGQLGSYEQYF. The CDR3 DNA reads TGTGCCAGCAGTTCTGGACAGCTAGGCTCCTACGAGCAGTACTTC.

The chain has TRBV19 and TRBJ2-6, with D possibly matching TRBD1 (6 bases). The V end lost 8 bases, the J end lost 4 bases, and 24 bases lay between the germline ends. CDR3 length equals 18 residues. CDR1 is LNHDA, CDR2 SQIVND, per germline (reference sequence). This CDR3 reads CASLSWDFTGYGANVLTF. The CDR3 nucleotides read TGTGCCAGTCTCTCATGGGATTTCACAGGGTACGGGGCCAACGTCCTGACTTTC. The whole variable domain, filled in from reference TRBV19 and TRBJ2-6, reads DGGITQSPKYLFRKEGQNVTLSCEQNLNHDAMYWYRQDPGQGLRLIYYSQIVNDFQKGDIAEGYSVSREKKESFPLTVTSAQKNPTAFYLCASLSWDFTGYGANVLTFGAGSRLTVL.

The J gene is TRBJ1-2, the V gene TRBV6-1; D is undetermined. This CDR3 region has 16 residues. Germline assignment: CDR1 MNHNS and CDR2 SASEGT. The ends were cut back, 2 bases at V and 4 bases at J, with 17 bases in the middle. CDR3: CASSEPGSAPSYGYTF. The CDR3 DNA sequence: TGTGCCAGCAGTGAACCGGGGTCAGCGCCCTCCTATGGCTACACCTTC.

The J gene is TRBJ2-3, the V gene TRBV28, with 15 bases aligning to TRBD2. Germline V lookup: CDR1 MDHEN, CDR2 SYDVKM. CDR3 length equals 16 residues. V was clipped by 5 bases and J by 6 bases; unmatched bases: 6. The CDR3 nucleotides are TGTGCCAGCAGTGATCCCGGGACTAGCGGGGGGGATACGCAGTATTTT. Translating gives CASSDPGTSGGDTQYF.